This T cell receptor beta chain was identified in a study of shared clonotypes between healthy human individuals. Study in general: The plates for each donor numbered three CD4 naive, three CD4 memory, two CD8 naive and one CD8 memory. Findings and caveats of the study: For naive CD4 cells, around 5.1% of clonotypes were shared across a handful of donors.

CD45RO-negative, CCR7-positively selected cells formed the naive CD8 fraction, excluding terminally differentiated effector memory CD45RA+ cells. Trimming left V 4 bases short and J 2 bases short, with 17 bases between. The CDR3 length is 16 residues. Germline CDR1 is LNHDA and CDR2 is SQIVND (reference sequence). Several immunoSEQ plates received, in even portions, the genomic DNA of each subset. The protocol was immunoSEQ multiplex PCR, while the TCRdb copy is restricted to in-frame clones and leaves out a portion. This sample yields about 2.1 million clones, of which approximately 94% are seen a single time; roughly 1.8% belongs to the top ten. This clone has just one count. The target antigen is unknown.

The chain links TRBV19 to TRBJ1-1; no clear D. Sequenced sample: naive CD8+ T cells from PBMCs. The sequence was collected from a man aged 18 to 30 in good health. Some clones in this sample may be carry-over from other donors' samples. CDR3 DNA: TGTGCCAGTAGTAGCGGCGGGCCGGGTAGTAACACTGAAGCTTTCTTT. It yields the protein CASSSGGPGSNTEAFF.